Below, 26 T cell receptor beta chains from the same sample are listed, as sequenced in a study of spatial heterogeneity in lung cancer. TCRdb used MiXCR to reprocess the 5' RACE reads, holding one entry per CDR3 protein. Found here are 25,000 to 30,000 distinct CDR3 sequences, around 13% of them singletons; the top ten hold roughly 24%. Time point in this sample: sample taken at primary tumor resection. Extraction of whole RNA from tumor, nontumor lung or frozen PBMC preceded unsorted sequencing. The sample here was PBMCs, taken at surgery. Receptor source: a female donor with early-stage non-small cell lung cancer.

This clonotype was observed many times. The CDR3 protein is CASSLFKSQDTQYF. CDR3 bases: TGTGCCAGCAGCTTATTTAAGTCACAAGATACGCAGTATTTT. The rearrangement joins TRBV7-9 to TRBJ2-3; no definite D call. V shed 2 bases and J shed 5 bases, with 11 bases lying between them. This CDR3 region has 14 residues. The germline V gene encodes CDR1 SEHNR and CDR2 FQNEAQ (reference sequence).

This clonotype was found a few times. The chain recombines TRBV10-3 with TRBJ1-5; D is uncertain. CDR1 and CDR2 from the germline V gene are ENHRY and SYGVKD. This CDR3 is 12 amino acids long. Trimming cost V 8 bases and J 3 bases, with 8 bases left between them. CDR3 coding DNA: TGTGCCATCTCGGACTCCAATCAGCCCCAGCATTTT. This gives the protein CAISDSNQPQHF.

The chain joins TRBV9 to TRBJ1-4; the D gene is possibly TRBD1 (6 bases). The CDR3 consists of 14 residues. Germline V CDR1 and CDR2: SGDLS, YYNGEE. V was trimmed by 3 bases and J by 1 base, leaving 7 bases between them. The CDR3 DNA sequence: TGTGCCAGCAGCGAGACAGGAACTAATGAAAAACTGTTTTTT. Translating it yields CASSETGTNEKLFF.

This clonotype was recorded at least ten times. The V gene is TRBV6-2 or TRBV6-3, the J gene TRBJ1-5; TRBD1 might be the D (5 bases). The CDR3 is 15 amino acids. Per germline, CDR1 MNHEY and CDR2 SVGEGT. The V end lost 2 bases, the J end lost 3 bases, and 11 bases lay between the germline ends. CDR3 protein: CASSYGQGPNQPQHF. CDR3 bases: TGTGCCAGCAGTTACGGCCAGGGACCCAATCAGCCCCAGCATTTT.

On this clonotype: A much larger clone lies one base from this, so it may be a read error. The chain recombines TRBV5-6 with TRBJ2-5; no clear D gene. The CDR3 extends over 15 amino acids. Germline V CDR1 and CDR2: SGHDT, YYEEEE. Trimming took off 0 bases at V and 5 bases at J, with 14 bases between the two ends. In DNA, the CDR3 is TGTGCCAGCAGCTTGGATACGGAGATCCAGGAGACCCAGTACTTC. Translation gives CASSLDTEIQETQYF.

This clonotype was detected only a few times. CDR3 sequence: CASSFDNNYGYTF. The CDR3 DNA is TGTGCCAGCAGTTTCGACAATAACTATGGCTACACCTTC. The chain recombines TRBV12-3 or TRBV12-4 with TRBJ1-2, with D uncertain. Trimming took 3 bases from V and 1 from J, leaving 6 bases between them. The CDR3 totals 13 residues.

The chain is built from TRBV3-1 and TRBJ2-5; 11 bases are a match to TRBD2. Germline V gene data show CDR1 as LGHDT and CDR2 as YNNKEL (reference sequence). This CDR3 has 17 amino acids. Unmatched junction bases numbered 7, after V lost 0 bases and J lost 4 bases. CDR3 in amino acids: CASSQERGLAGSETQYF. The CDR3 DNA reads TGTGCCAGCAGCCAAGAAAGAGGACTAGCGGGCTCAGAGACCCAGTACTTC.

This clonotype has at least ten counts. This chain joins TRBV7-6 and TRBJ2-5, with 7 bases identical to TRBD2. There are 16 residues in the CDR3. The V gene end was trimmed by 5 bases and the J gene end by 5 bases; junction bases not matched to a gene: 14. Per the germline V gene, CDR1 is SGHVS and CDR2 is FNYEAQ. The CDR3 DNA follows: TGTGCCAGCAGCGAGGGGCCGGGTCGGCGGGAGGAGACCCAGTACTTC. The encoded protein is CASSEGPGRREETQYF.

This clonotype came up many times. The chain uses TRBV7-9 and TRBJ1-5, with D perhaps matching TRBD1 (6 bases). The CDR3 covers 15 residues. Germline loops: CDR1 SEHNR, CDR2 FQNEAQ (reference sequence). Trimming stripped 1 base from V and 5 bases from J, with 12 bases between. CDR3 nucleotides: TGTGCCAGCAGCTTAGGAGGGAGGGGGGATCAGCCCCAGCATTTT. Residues: CASSLGGRGDQPQHF.

This clonotype was recorded many times. As DNA, the CDR3 is TGTGCCCTGGGGGCACGGAGCAATGAGCAGTTCTTC. Translating gives CALGARSNEQFF. The chain couples TRBV7-2 to TRBJ2-1; tentative D call: TRBD1 (6 bases). This CDR3 spans 12 amino acids. V was trimmed by 11 bases and J by 6 bases, leaving 14 bases between them. Germline CDR1 and CDR2: SGHTA and FQGNSA.

At least ten counts were recorded for this clonotype. V usage is TRBV12-3 or TRBV12-4 and J usage is TRBJ1-2; tentative D call: TRBD1 (5 bases). The CDR3 has 15 residues. The V and J ends lost 6 bases and 8 bases respectively, with 22 bases between them. CDR3 region: CASSRPPVTRDGYTF. DNA of the CDR3: TGTGCCAGCAGCCGGCCCCCGGTGACCAGGGACGGCTACACCTTC.

The chain employs TRBV27 and TRBJ2-7; D ambiguous. The V end was cut by 3 bases, the J end by 4 bases, with 10 bases between. The germline V gene encodes CDR1 MNHEY and CDR2 SMNVEV (reference sequence). CDR3 length equals 13 residues. For the CDR3, the DNA is TGTGCCAGCAGTTTGTCACAATTTTACGAGCAGTACTTC. Its protein is CASSLSQFYEQYF.

This sequence joins TRBV20-1 and TRBJ2-2; D may be TRBD2 (7 bases). With 4 bases removed from V and 3 bases from J, the gap between germline ends came to 12 bases. The CDR3 consists of 14 residues. Germline V lookup: CDR1 DFQATT, CDR2 SNEGSKA (reference sequence). DNA of the CDR3: TGCAGTGCTAAGGGGGGGCCTGACACCGGGGAGCTGTTTTTT. Its translation: CSAKGGPDTGELFF.

This clonotype came up a few times. The chain couples TRBV20-1 to TRBJ2-5; no clear D gene. This CDR3 is built from 15 residues. Germline CDR1 DFQATT, CDR2 SNEGSKA (reference sequence). With 2 bases removed from V and 9 bases from J, the gap between germline ends came to 22 bases. The CDR3 loop is CSARPHLEPRASQYF. As DNA, the CDR3 is TGCAGTGCTAGACCCCACCTAGAACCTAGGGCTTCCCAGTACTTC.

This clonotype was picked up a small number of times. The chain joins TRBV29-1 to TRBJ2-1; 13 bases agree with TRBD2. With 7 bases clipped from V and 7 bases from J, the junction kept 7 bases outside the gene matches. The CDR3 contains 14 residues. Germline loops: CDR1 SQVTM, CDR2 ANQGSEA. CDR3 in amino acids: CSARLAGGGNEQFF. The CDR3, as DNA: TGCAGCGCCAGACTAGCGGGAGGCGGGAATGAGCAGTTCTTC.

This clonotype has a count of ten or more. The chain recombines TRBV9 with TRBJ2-4, with D perhaps assigned TRBD1 or TRBD2 (5 bases each). The CDR3 length is 14 residues. The germline gives CDR1 SGDLS, CDR2 YYNGEE. V was trimmed by 0 bases and J by 8 bases, leaving 12 bases between them. The chain's CDR3 is CASSVESRGDIQYF. For the CDR3, the DNA is TGTGCCAGCAGCGTAGAGTCCCGAGGGGACATTCAGTACTTC.

By share, this clonotype ranks as medium-sized. This sequence joins TRBV20-1 and TRBJ1-1; no definite D call. Germline loops: CDR1 DFQATT, CDR2 SNEGSKA (reference sequence). The CDR3 consists of 12 residues. V was cut by 6 bases and J by 6 bases, with 14 bases left in between. The CDR3 sequence: CSAPNSVAEAFF. The DNA for the CDR3 is TGCAGTGCCCCGAACTCGGTCGCTGAAGCTTTCTTT.

The rearrangement joins TRBV28 to TRBJ2-1; 7 bases line up with TRBD2. Losses at the gene ends were 2 bases for V and 8 bases for J; bases not matched to a gene: 9. The CDR3 has 15 amino acids. Germline CDR1 and CDR2: MDHEN and SYDVKM. CDR3 sequence reads: CASSLGRESSYEQFF. Written as DNA, the CDR3 is TGTGCCAGCAGTTTAGGGCGGGAGTCGTCCTATGAGCAGTTCTTC.

This clonotype was counted at least ten times. The V gene is TRBV12-3 or TRBV12-4, the J gene TRBJ1-1, with 10 positions matching TRBD1. The CDR3 consists of 14 residues. V shed 6 bases, J shed 5 bases, and the junction held 6 bases outside the gene matches. As DNA, the CDR3 is TGTGCCAGCAGCTCGACAGGGGGCCGAACTGAAGCTTTCTTT. Residues: CASSSTGGRTEAFF.

This clonotype was observed at least ten times. The rearrangement joins TRBV6-2 or TRBV6-3 to TRBJ1-1, with 9 bases aligning to TRBD1. The junction had 13 bases not matched to a gene; V was cut back by 6 bases and J by 11 bases. The length of the CDR3 is 14 residues. Germline V gives CDR1 MNHEY, CDR2 SVGEGT. The CDR3 nucleotides are TGTGCCAGCAGCCCGTCCCGGGACAGGGAGTGGGCTTTCTTT. This gives the protein CASSPSRDREWAFF.

This clonotype was seen many times. The chain recombines TRBV7-9 with TRBJ2-7; 15 bases fit TRBD2. The CDR3 is 19 residues long. In germline, CDR1 is SEHNR, CDR2 FQNEAQ (reference sequence). J lost 1 base, V lost 6 bases, and 13 bases had no gene match. The CDR3 protein is CASRPKRGTSGGNSYEQYV. The CDR3 bases are TGTGCCAGCAGACCTAAACGAGGGACTAGCGGGGGGAATTCCTACGAGCAGTACGTC.

In this sample, this clonotype turned up many times. The V gene is TRBV3-1, the J gene TRBJ1-2; D unresolved. Germline V gene lookup returns CDR1 LGHDT and CDR2 YNNKEL (reference sequence). The CDR3 sequence is 15 residues long. With 3 bases removed from V and 2 bases from J, the gap between germline ends came to 13 bases. The CDR3 loop reads CASSHGARQNYGYTF. The CDR3 region has the DNA TGTGCCAGCAGCCATGGCGCGCGGCAGAACTATGGCTACACCTTC.

In this sample, this clonotype turned up many times. The chain is built from TRBV28 and TRBJ2-5, with D perhaps TRBD2 (7 bases). Between the trimmed V and J ends, which lost 7 bases and 4 bases, there was a span of 19 bases. The CDR3 extends over 15 amino acids. Germline V CDR1 and CDR2: MDHEN, SYDVKM. The DNA of the CDR3 is TGTGCCAGCACCCCCGCGGGGGCCCAGAGAGAGACCCAGTACTTC. Encoded protein: CASTPAGAQRETQYF.

This clonotype was picked up a small number of times. This sequence joins TRBV10-3 and TRBJ2-1; TRBD1 agrees at 10 bases. The J segment lost 3 bases and the V segment lost 8 bases, leaving 7 bases of the junction unmatched. This CDR3 spans 15 amino acids. From germline, CDR1 is ENHRY and CDR2 SYGVKD. This CDR3 reads CAIQAGTGVYNEQFF. The CDR3 DNA follows: TGTGCCATCCAAGCAGGGACAGGGGTCTACAATGAGCAGTTCTTC.

The sample holds many counts of this clonotype. The V gene is TRBV20-1, the J gene TRBJ2-5, with 10 bases lining up with TRBD2. Per the germline V gene, CDR1 is DFQATT and CDR2 is SNEGSKA (reference sequence). The CDR3 spans 14 residues. Unmatched junction bases numbered 3, after V lost 2 bases and J lost 3 bases. This CDR3 is CSARILAGEETQYF. Here the CDR3 DNA reads TGCAGTGCTAGAATCCTAGCGGGAGAAGAGACCCAGTACTTC.

This clonotype has a count of ten or more. The gene calls are TRBV3-1 and TRBJ1-1, with D perhaps TRBD1 (5 bases). Trimming took 2 bases from V and 2 from J, leaving 21 bases between them. Per germline, CDR1 LGHDT and CDR2 YNNKEL (reference sequence). The CDR3 totals 18 residues. The CDR3 sequence: CASSQFAPFDSLNTEAFF. CDR3 in DNA: TGTGCCAGCAGCCAATTTGCACCGTTCGACAGCCTAAACACTGAAGCTTTCTTT. The full variable domain, completed using reference TRBV3-1 and TRBJ1-1, is DTAVSQTPKYLVTQMGNDKSIKCEQNLGHDTMYWYKQDSKKFLKIMFSYNNKELIINETVPNRFSPKSPDKAHLNLHINSLELGDSAVYFCASSQFAPFDSLNTEAFFGQGTRLTVV.